The 21 T cell receptor beta chains presented below share a single source sample, sequenced in a study of blood T cell repertoires in COVID-19. Produced via immunoSEQ multiplex PCR; TCRdb's table is partial and in-frame only. The data contain 200,000 to 250,000 clones, roughly 86% of them seen just once; the ten biggest clones take up more than 9%. Sequenced: peripheral blood. These TCRs come from a man older than 75 with acute or convalescent COVID-19.

The gene calls are TRBV28 and TRBJ2-2; D perhaps matches TRBD1 (6 bases). Germline CDR1 reads MDHEN; CDR2 reads SYDVKM. V gave up 2 bases and J gave up 6 bases, with 10 bases separating them. CDR3 size: 14 residues. The CDR3 region has the DNA TGTGCCAGCAGTTTAACAGGGTCGGCCGGGGAGCTGTTTTTT. It codes for CASSLTGSAGELFF.

The V and J genes are TRBV9 and TRBJ1-5, with 8 nucleotides matching TRBD1. V shed 5 bases and J 4 bases; nucleotides not matched to a gene: 8. Germline lookup yields CDR1 SGDLS and CDR2 YYNGEE. This CDR3 spans 15 amino acids. CDR3 loop: CASSSRTGQNQPQHF. For the CDR3, the DNA is TGTGCCAGCAGTTCTAGGACAGGGCAGAATCAGCCCCAGCATTTT.

The chain links TRBV3-1 (or the pseudogene TRBV3-2) to TRBJ1-6; 11 nucleotides align to TRBD1. Unmatched junction bases numbered 4, after V lost 5 bases and J lost 7 bases. The germline CDR1 and CDR2 sequences are LGHDT and YNNKEL (reference sequence). The CDR3 is made up of 15 amino acids. CDR3 sequence (DNA): TGTGCCAGCAGCTTCGGGACAGGGGGAAATTCACCCCTCCACTTT. Encoded protein: CASSFGTGGNSPLHF.

The chain has TRBV14 and TRBJ1-2, with unresolved D. In germline, CDR1 is SGHDN, CDR2 FVKESK. Trimming removed 4 bases from V and 6 bases from J, with 12 bases in between. The CDR3 totals 13 residues. The CDR3 loop is CASSREVFDGYTF. The DNA of the CDR3 is TGTGCCAGCAGCCGGGAGGTTTTTGATGGCTACACCTTC.

This clone is a singleton in its sample. J is TRBJ1-4 and V is TRBV29-1; possibly TRBD1 for D (6 bases). Germline CDR1 and CDR2: SQVTM and ANQGSEA. The CDR3 totals 13 residues. V was pared by 4 bases and J by 8 bases, with 14 bases between. CDR3 nucleotide sequence: TGCAGCGTTGGGGACACTCCGGGCGAAAAACTGTTTTTT. Protein product: CSVGDTPGEKLFF.

The chain links TRBV19 to TRBJ1-5, with TRBD1 as a possible D gene (6 bases). The CDR3 runs to 16 residues. Trimming took off 7 bases at V and 0 bases at J, with 16 bases between the two ends. Germline V gives CDR1 LNHDA, CDR2 SQIVND (reference sequence). The CDR3 nucleotides are TGTGCCAGTAAGAGGGGGGGCGTATATAGCAATCAGCCCCAGCATTTT. It specifies CASKRGGVYSNQPQHF.

This chain joins TRBV3-1 (or the pseudogene TRBV3-2) and TRBJ1-3; weak D call: TRBD1 (5 bases). The CDR3 sequence is 15 residues long. The germline V gene has CDR1 LGHDT and CDR2 YNNKEL (reference sequence). The V end was cut by 4 bases, the J end by 0 bases, with 10 bases between. CDR3 nucleotides: TGTGCCAGCAGCCGCCCGACAGACTCTGGAAACACCATATATTTT. Amino acids: CASSRPTDSGNTIYF.

This clone appeared a single time. CDR3 DNA: TGTGCCAGCAGCCGTCCAGTGAACACTGAAGCTTTCTTT. Translating gives CASSRPVNTEAFF. The V call is TRBV7-9, the J call TRBJ1-1; D remains ambiguous. The length of the CDR3 is 13 residues. Germline CDR1 SEHNR, CDR2 FQNEAQ (reference sequence). V lost 5 bases and J lost 0, with 7 bases in between.

This clone was seen more than once but under ten times. V gene TRBV5-4 combines with J gene TRBJ1-1; the D is unclear. CDR3 length: 12 residues. Germline V gene data show CDR1 as SGHNT and CDR2 as YYREEE (reference sequence). V was trimmed by 6 bases and J by 6 bases, leaving 12 bases between them. DNA for the CDR3: TGTGCCAGCACCTCATGGAGTGCTGAAGCTTTCTTT. Protein product: CASTSWSAEAFF. Based on the CDR3 plus reference TRBV5-4 and TRBJ1-1, the full variable domain is ETGVTQSPTHLIKTRGQQVTLRCSSQSGHNTVSWYQQALGQGPQFIFQYYREEENGRGNFPPRFSGLQFPNYSSELNVNALELDDSALYLCASTSWSAEAFFGQGTRLTVV.

This clone was seen only a few times. The rearrangement links TRBV9 to TRBJ1-2; D is unresolved. Trimming cost V 0 bases and J 6 bases, with 9 bases left between them. CDR1 is SGDLS, CDR2 YYNGEE, per germline. The CDR3 spans 13 residues. The CDR3 loop is CASSVDSVDGYTF. CDR3 DNA sequence: TGTGCCAGCAGCGTAGATTCAGTGGATGGCTACACCTTC.

The chain couples TRBV19 to TRBJ2-2; maybe TRBD2 (5 bases). The V end was cut by 5 bases, the J end by 1 base, with 17 bases between. There are 17 residues in the CDR3. Germline V lookup: CDR1 LNHDA, CDR2 SQIVND (reference sequence). The CDR3 protein is CASSLEGTRGNTGELFF. Here the CDR3 DNA reads TGTGCCAGTAGTCTCGAGGGTACGAGAGGGAACACCGGGGAGCTGTTTTTT.

The chain recombines TRBV24-1 with TRBJ2-7, with D hard to call. This CDR3 has 16 amino acids. CDR1 is KGHDR and CDR2 is SFDVKD in the germline V gene. The V and J ends lost 4 bases and 3 bases respectively, with 18 bases between them. Written as DNA, the CDR3 is TGTGCCACCAGTGACCCCCAAGCAGGTTCGTGCTACGAGCAGTACTTC. This translates into CATSDPQAGSCYEQYF.

The chain carries TRBV6-5 and TRBJ1-5, with 8 bases fitting TRBD1. J lost 6 bases, V lost 7 bases, and 11 bases had no gene match. The germline V gene encodes CDR1 MNHEY and CDR2 SVGAGI. The CDR3 loop spans 15 amino acids. In nucleotides, the CDR3 is TGTGCCAGCACCAAAATCACAGGGGGGGGTCAGCCCCAGCATTTT. Protein product: CASTKITGGGQPQHF.

This chain links TRBV27 with TRBJ1-5; D remains unclear. The V end lost 6 bases, the J end lost 0 bases, and 15 bases lay between the germline ends. Looked up from germline, CDR1 is MNHEY and CDR2 is SMNVEV (reference sequence). The CDR3 spans 16 residues. The CDR3 region is CASREREGYSNQPQHF. In DNA form, the CDR3 reads TGTGCCAGCAGGGAGAGGGAGGGCTATAGCAATCAGCCCCAGCATTTT.

The chain combines TRBV10-3 with TRBJ1-3; a possible D gene is TRBD1 (6 bases). Germline V gene data show CDR1 as ENHRY and CDR2 as SYGVKD. This CDR3 is built from 18 residues. V was cut by 4 bases and J by 2 bases, with 21 bases left in between. CDR3 residues: CAISVPPLTGGPGNTIYF. For the CDR3, the DNA is TGTGCCATCAGTGTCCCGCCCCTTACTGGGGGCCCTGGAAACACCATATATTTT.

The chain has TRBV4-1 and TRBJ1-3, with 10 bases identical to TRBD1. The CDR3 has 16 residues. In germline, CDR1 is MGHRA, CDR2 YSYEKL. The V segment lost 1 base and the J segment 1 base; nucleotides outside the gene matches: 1. In DNA form, the CDR3 reads TGCGCCAGCAGCCAAGGGACAGGGGGTTCTGGAAACACCATATATTTT. Translated, it gives CASSQGTGGSGNTIYF.

This chain connects TRBV5-1 to TRBJ1-3; D perhaps matches TRBD1 (5 bases). This CDR3 region has 14 residues. The germline V and J ends were trimmed by 7 bases and 6 bases, with 17 bases remaining between them. Germline lookup yields CDR1 SGHRS and CDR2 YFSETQ. CDR3 sequence (DNA): TGCGCCAGCCAGGCCGGGGGTACCGAAAACACCATATATTTT. The encoded protein is CASQAGGTENTIYF.

J is TRBJ1-1 and V is TRBV11-2, with D unresolved. The V and J ends lost 2 bases and 1 base respectively, with 5 bases between them. The CDR3 has 13 amino acids. Germline lookup yields CDR1 SGHAT and CDR2 FQNNGV. In nucleotides, the CDR3 is TGTGCCAGCAGCTTACTAGGGAACACTGAAGCTTTCTTT. Protein sequence: CASSLLGNTEAFF.

The rearrangement uses TRBV6-5 and TRBJ2-1, with 11 bases matching TRBD2. From germline, CDR1 is MNHEY and CDR2 SVGAGI. The CDR3 length is 15 residues. V was pared by 2 bases and J by 9 bases, with 6 bases of the junction left unmatched. The CDR3 region has the DNA TGTGCCAGCAGTTACGATAGCGGGAGGGCCTCTGAGCAGTTCTTC. Protein product: CASSYDSGRASEQFF.

The sample holds a few counts of this clone. The chain recombines TRBV7-2 with TRBJ1-5; 8 nucleotides align to TRBD1. This CDR3 has 14 residues. After removal of 5 bases from V and 6 bases from J, the junction contained 6 bases not matched to a gene. Per the germline V gene, CDR1 is SGHTA and CDR2 is FQGNSA. CDR3 DNA: TGTGCCAGCAGCCCCAGACAGGGGCTTCAGCCCCAGCATTTT. It encodes CASSPRQGLQPQHF.

This chain joins TRBV5-1 and TRBJ2-7; perhaps TRBD1 as D (6 bases). Per germline, CDR1 SGHRS and CDR2 YFSETQ. Trimming stripped 0 bases from V and 3 bases from J, with 13 bases between. The CDR3 is 15 residues long. The CDR3 region is CASSLVAPGDYEQYF. CDR3 coding DNA: TGCGCCAGCAGCTTGGTGGCGCCAGGGGACTACGAGCAGTACTTC.